The next 23 T cell receptor beta chains were all read from a single sample in a study of Ad26.COV2.S vaccination and SARS-CoV-2 variants. Here immunoSEQ multiplex PCR was the method, and the copy in TCRdb shows in-frame clones only, minus some. The profile shows over 400,000 clones, less than 95% of them singletons. The sample's treatment: 19 received Ad26.COV2.S at low or high dose, single or two shots; about 5 received placebo; per-sample allocation not given. Sample collection was performed on day 63 after the first vaccine or placebo injection. The sequencing used peripheral blood, collected in a trial of Ad26.COV2.S vaccine versus placebo. Receptor source: a person between 18 and 59 years old who received the Ad26.COV2.S COVID-19 vaccine or a placebo.

This chain links TRBV6-2 or TRBV6-3 with TRBJ2-1; 9 positions agree with TRBD1. V dropped 6 bases and J dropped 8; count of bases not matched to a gene: 14. The CDR3 has 16 residues. Germline loops: CDR1 MNHEY, CDR2 SVGEGT. The CDR3 region has the DNA TGTGCCAGCAGCAGTGGCCCCAGACAGGGGGTCGATGAGCAGTTCTTC. Translating it yields CASSSGPRQGVDEQFF.

The rearrangement uses TRBV9 and TRBJ1-1; D ambiguous. Trimming removed 4 bases at V and 0 bases at J, with 10 bases between. CDR1 and CDR2 from the germline V gene are SGDLS and YYNGEE. This CDR3 has 14 amino acids. CDR3 DNA: TGTGCCAGCAGCCCCCGGAGTATGAACACTGAAGCTTTCTTT. It specifies CASSPRSMNTEAFF.

The rearrangement joins TRBV28 to TRBJ2-3, with 10 bases that match TRBD1. Germline trimming cut 8 bases from V and 2 bases from J; bases unmatched to any gene: 4. Germline V gene sequence: CDR1 MDHEN, CDR2 SYDVKM. The CDR3 spans 14 residues. The CDR3: CASRTGGVTDTQYF. DNA for the CDR3: TGTGCCAGCCGGACAGGGGGGGTCACAGATACGCAGTATTTT.

This clone was seen a single time. The V call is TRBV5-1, the J call TRBJ1-1, with no clear D. The germline V gene encodes CDR1 SGHRS and CDR2 YFSETQ. Trimming removed 1 base at V and 1 base at J, with 5 bases between. This CDR3 contains 13 residues. The CDR3: CASSLYPNTEAFF. The DNA of the CDR3 is TGCGCCAGCAGCTTGTACCCGAACACTGAAGCTTTCTTT.

V gene TRBV18 combines with J gene TRBJ2-1; no firm D call. This CDR3 has 13 amino acids. Trimming removed 1 base from V and 3 bases from J, with 4 bases in between. Looked up from germline, CDR1 is KGHSH and CDR2 is LQKENI. The CDR3 region has the DNA TGTGCCAGCTCACCACGGGACTACAATGAGCAGTTCTTC. Translated, it gives CASSPRDYNEQFF.

The CDR3 is CASSPGLHTEAFF. The CDR3 DNA is TGTGCCAGCAGCCCAGGACTGCACACTGAAGCTTTCTTT. V and J are TRBV14 and TRBJ1-1; D unclear. CDR3 size: 13 residues. With 4 bases removed from V and 3 bases from J, the gap between germline ends came to 9 bases. Germline CDR1 reads SGHDN; CDR2 reads FVKESK.

This chain connects TRBV18 to TRBJ2-3; D may be TRBD1 (5 bases). V lost 3 bases and J 5 bases, leaving 9 bases between the germline ends. The CDR3 is 13 amino acids. CDR1 KGHSH and CDR2 LQKENI come from the germline V gene. CDR3 coding DNA: TGTGCCAGCTCACCTAGGGGCGGAGATACGCAGTATTTT. Protein: CASSPRGGDTQYF. The full variable domain, rest sourced from reference TRBV18 and TRBJ2-3, is NAGVMQNPRHLVRRRGQEARLRCSPMKGHSHVYWYRQLPEEGLKFMVYLQKENIIDESGMPKERFSAEFPKEGPSILRIQQVVRGDSAAYFCASSPRGGDTQYFGPGTRLTVL.

This sequence joins TRBV11-2 and TRBJ2-2, with D possibly being TRBD2 (6 bases). V was pared by 1 base and J by 4 bases, with 22 bases between. CDR1 and CDR2 from the germline V gene are SGHAT and FQNNGV. The CDR3 totals 19 residues. The CDR3 nucleotides read TGTGCCAGCAGCTTAGCTCCTCTTACGGAGTGGGGAGGCACCGGGGAGCTGTTTTTT. Its protein is CASSLAPLTEWGGTGELFF.

The chain carries TRBV5-6 and TRBJ2-5; 7 nucleotides match TRBD1. Germline CDR1 is SGHDT and CDR2 is YYEEEE. V was pared by 2 bases and J by 0 bases, with 7 bases of the junction left unmatched. CDR3 size: 16 residues. CDR3 sequence: CASSLWGQLYQETQYF. The CDR3 DNA reads as TGTGCCAGCAGCTTATGGGGACAGCTGTACCAAGAGACCCAGTACTTC.

V gene TRBV11-2 combines with J gene TRBJ2-5; 8 nucleotides match TRBD1. V dropped 5 bases and J dropped 2; count of bases not matched to a gene: 10. Germline CDR1 and CDR2: SGHAT and FQNNGV. The CDR3 consists of 16 residues. The CDR3 here is CASSRRQGPFQETQYF. The DNA of the CDR3 is TGTGCCAGCAGCCGAAGACAGGGGCCCTTTCAAGAGACCCAGTACTTC.

V gene TRBV5-6 combines with J gene TRBJ2-1, with TRBD1 identical over 9 bases. The length of the CDR3 is 15 residues. Germline CDR1 is SGHDT and CDR2 is YYEEEE. V shed 2 bases and J 2 bases; nucleotides not matched to a gene: 2. In DNA, the CDR3 is TGTGCCAGCAGCTTCGGGACAGGGCCCTACAATGAGCAGTTCTTC. Its translation is CASSFGTGPYNEQFF. The full variable domain, completed using reference TRBV5-6 and TRBJ2-1, is DAGVTQSPTHLIKTRGQQVTLRCSPKSGHDTVSWYQQALGQGPQFIFQYYEEEERQRGNFPDRFSGHQFPNYSSELNVNALLLGDSALYLCASSFGTGPYNEQFFGPGTRLTVL.

This chain joins TRBV5-5 and TRBJ2-7, with D possibly being TRBD1 or TRBD2 (5 bases each). Germline V lookup: CDR1 SGHKS, CDR2 YYEKEE (reference sequence). CDR3 length: 13 amino acids. V was trimmed by 7 bases and J by 7 bases, leaving 18 bases between them. As DNA, the CDR3 is TGTGCCAGCTGTCGGGGCCCGTTGGGTGAGCAGTACTTC. This sequence encodes CASCRGPLGEQYF.

The chain couples TRBV11-2 to TRBJ2-3; TRBD1 or TRBD2 may be the D gene (5 bases each). The germline V and J ends were trimmed by 2 bases and 0 bases, with 15 bases remaining between them. The CDR3 covers 17 residues. Per the germline V gene, CDR1 is SGHAT and CDR2 is FQNNGV. The CDR3 region has the DNA TGTGCCAGCAGCTTATTCCCCCGGGGCAGTAGCACAGATACGCAGTATTTT. It encodes CASSLFPRGSSTDTQYF.

The chain employs TRBV25-1 and TRBJ2-5; weak D call: TRBD2 (6 bases). The germline CDR1 and CDR2 sequences are MGHDK and SYGVNS. Deletions cut 3 bases from V and 5 bases from J, with 13 bases between. The CDR3 is made up of 14 amino acids. CDR3 DNA: TGTGCCAGCAGTGAGTCCAGGGCGGGGGAGACCCAGTACTTC. Its protein product is CASSESRAGETQYF.

V and J are TRBV7-3 and TRBJ2-3, with D possibly called TRBD1 or TRBD2 (5 bases each). V dropped 2 bases and J dropped 2 bases, with 11 bases sitting between them. This CDR3 comprises 15 residues. The V gene's germline CDR1 is SGHTA and CDR2 FQGTGA. CDR3 protein: CASSLWGPLTDTQYF. CDR3 nucleotides: TGTGCCAGCAGCTTATGGGGACCCCTCACAGATACGCAGTATTTT.

This clone was detected only a few times. The rearrangement uses TRBV4-3 and TRBJ2-1; 7 bases agree with TRBD2. Germline CDR1 is LGHNA and CDR2 is YSLEER. The CDR3 totals 16 residues. J was trimmed by 4 bases and V by 1 base; bases with no gene match: 7. The CDR3, as DNA: TGCGCCAGCAGCCAAGCGTCCCGCGGGAGTTACAATGAGCAGTTCTTC. Translated, it gives CASSQASRGSYNEQFF.

This clone has only one observation. The CDR3 reads CASSPIPSGTISYEQYF. The CDR3 DNA is TGTGCCAGCAGTCCCATCCCTAGCGGGACAATCTCCTACGAGCAGTACTTC. This rearrangement joins TRBV28 to TRBJ2-7; 9 nucleotides line up with TRBD2. Germline CDR1 reads MDHEN; CDR2 reads SYDVKM. The CDR3 is made up of 17 amino acids. V was clipped by 5 bases and J by 0 bases; unmatched bases: 11.

The chain carries TRBV7-9 and TRBJ2-3; 7 nucleotides align to TRBD2. Germline values: CDR1 SEHNR, CDR2 FQNEAQ (reference sequence). Losses at the gene ends were 5 bases for V and 3 bases for J; bases not matched to a gene: 8. The CDR3 spans 15 residues. The CDR3 DNA reads TGTGCCAGCAGCCCCAGAGCGGGACTTACAGATACGCAGTATTTT. This codes for CASSPRAGLTDTQYF. Using reference TRBV7-9 and TRBJ2-3 for the parts outside the CDR3, the full variable domain is DTGVSQNPRHKITKRGQNVTFRCDPISEHNRLYWYRQTLGQGPEFLTYFQNEAQLEKSRLLSDRFSAERPKGSFSTLEIQRTEQGDSAMYLCASSPRAGLTDTQYFGPGTRLTVL.

CDR3 in amino acids: CASSFASGANVLTF. DNA of the CDR3: TGTGCCAGCAGCTTTGCCTCTGGGGCCAACGTCCTGACTTTC. The V call is TRBV5-8, the J call TRBJ2-6; D is ambiguous. The CDR3 length is 14 residues. In germline, CDR1 is SGHTS, CDR2 YDEGEE. V was shortened by 2 bases and J by 0 bases, with 3 bases between the two germline ends.

CDR3 amino acids: CASSPSGRDGDTQYF. In DNA form, the CDR3 reads TGCGCCAGCAGCCCTAGCGGGAGGGATGGAGATACGCAGTATTTT. The genes are TRBV5-1 and TRBJ2-3; 12 bases are shared with TRBD2. The CDR3 runs to 15 residues. Germline V gives CDR1 SGHRS, CDR2 YFSETQ. With 4 bases clipped from V and 5 bases from J, the junction kept 5 bases outside the gene matches.

This rearrangement joins TRBV28 to TRBJ2-3; D not certain. CDR1 is MDHEN and CDR2 is SYDVKM in the germline V gene. The CDR3 runs to 12 residues. Trimming left V 2 bases short and J 4 bases short, with 4 bases between. The CDR3 region is CASSLDADTQYF. The CDR3 nucleotides are TGTGCCAGCAGTTTAGACGCAGATACGCAGTATTTT.

The chain links TRBV5-6 to TRBJ2-3, with D maybe TRBD1 (5 bases). Trimming pared 4 bases from V and 3 bases from J, leaving 9 bases between. Looked up from germline, CDR1 is SGHDT and CDR2 is YYEEEE. The CDR3 sequence is 13 residues long. CDR3 bases: TGTGCCAGCAGCCGCCAGGGTACAGATACGCAGTATTTT. Its translation: CASSRQGTDTQYF.

The DNA of the CDR3 is TGTGCCAGCAGCAAAGAGAGGGGGCGCATTCTGTGGGTAAACATTCAGTACTTC. The encoded protein is CASSKERGRILWVNIQYF. This sequence joins TRBV21-1 and TRBJ2-4; the DNA was not compared with TRBD1, the D call given in the table. TRBV21-1 represents a pseudogene. The CDR3 is 18 amino acids.